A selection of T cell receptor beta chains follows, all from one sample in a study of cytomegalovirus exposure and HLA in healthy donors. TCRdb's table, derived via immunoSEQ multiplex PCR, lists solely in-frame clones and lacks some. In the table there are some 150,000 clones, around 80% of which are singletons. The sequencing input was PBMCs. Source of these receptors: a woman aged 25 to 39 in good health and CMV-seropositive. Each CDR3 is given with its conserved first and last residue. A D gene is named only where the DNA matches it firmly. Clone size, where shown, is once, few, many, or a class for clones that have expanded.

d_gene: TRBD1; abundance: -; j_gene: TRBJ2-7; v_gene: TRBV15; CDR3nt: TGTGCCACCAGCGGGGGACAGGATAGGTACGAGCAGTACTTC; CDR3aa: CATSGGQDRYEQYF
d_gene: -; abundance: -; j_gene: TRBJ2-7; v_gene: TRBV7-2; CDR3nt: TGTGCCAGCAGCTTGGTAGGACTACTCGGCGAGCAGTACTTC; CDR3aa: CASSLVGLLGEQYF
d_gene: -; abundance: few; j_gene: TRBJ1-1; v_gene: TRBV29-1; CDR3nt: TGCAGCGTCTGTCTCCGGGACACTATGAACACTGAAGCTTTCTTT; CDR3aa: CSVCLRDTMNTEAFF
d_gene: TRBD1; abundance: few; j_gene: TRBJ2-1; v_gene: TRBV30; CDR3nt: TGTGCCTGGAGGCCACAGGGGCCCGCTGTTTTCTTC; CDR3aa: CAWRPQGPAVFF
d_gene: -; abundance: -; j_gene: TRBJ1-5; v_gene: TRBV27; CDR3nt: TGTGCCAGCAGTTTACTGGGGGCAGGCTTACCCCTTAATCAGCCCCAGCATTTT; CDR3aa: CASSLLGAGLPLNQPQHF
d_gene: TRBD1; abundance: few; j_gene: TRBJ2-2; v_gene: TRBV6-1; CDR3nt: TGTGCCAGCAGTTCAGGACAGGGGGCCGGGGAGCTGTTTTTT; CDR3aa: CASSSGQGAGELFF
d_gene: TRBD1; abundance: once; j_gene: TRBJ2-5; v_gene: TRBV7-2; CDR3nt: TGTGCCAGCAGCTTAGCCGGGACAGAAGAGACCCAGTACTTC; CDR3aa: CASSLAGTEETQYF
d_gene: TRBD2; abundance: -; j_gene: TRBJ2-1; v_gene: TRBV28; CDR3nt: TGTGCCAGCAGTTCTCCGGGACTAGCGATGGCTGAGCAGTTCTTC; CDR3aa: CASSSPGLAMAEQFF
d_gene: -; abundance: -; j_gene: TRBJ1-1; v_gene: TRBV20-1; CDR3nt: TGCAGTGCTAGAGCCGACTCTGAAGCTTTCTTT; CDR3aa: CSARADSEAFF
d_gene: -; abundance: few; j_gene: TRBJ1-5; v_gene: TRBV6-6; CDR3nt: TGTGCCAGCAGTCCCCAGGGTTTTGGGGCCCAGCATTTT; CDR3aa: CASSPQGFGAQHF
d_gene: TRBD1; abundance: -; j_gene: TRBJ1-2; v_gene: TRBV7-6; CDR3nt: TGTGCCAGCAGCCCCACAGGGGGCATTACGTCTGGCTACACCTTC; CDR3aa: CASSPTGGITSGYTF
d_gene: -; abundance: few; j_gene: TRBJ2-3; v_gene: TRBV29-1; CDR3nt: TGCAGCGTTGTACCTAGCGGCACAGATACGCAGTATTTT; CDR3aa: CSVVPSGTDTQYF
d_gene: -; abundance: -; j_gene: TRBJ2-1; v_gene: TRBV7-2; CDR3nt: TGTGCCAGCAGCTTAGGAGGTGAGCAGTTCTTC; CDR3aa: CASSLGGEQFF
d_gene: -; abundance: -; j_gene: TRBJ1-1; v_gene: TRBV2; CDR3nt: TGTGCCAGCGTAGTGGAGACGAACACTGAAGCTTTCTTT; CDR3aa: CASVVETNTEAFF
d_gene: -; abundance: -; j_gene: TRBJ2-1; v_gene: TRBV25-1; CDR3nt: TGTGCCAGCAGTTCTGGAGGTGGGCCGTTCTTC; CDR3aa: CASSSGGGPFF
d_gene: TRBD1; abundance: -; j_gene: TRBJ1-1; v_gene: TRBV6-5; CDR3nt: TGTGCCAGCAGTACAGGGGGCACTGAAGCTTTCTTT; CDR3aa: CASSTGGTEAFF
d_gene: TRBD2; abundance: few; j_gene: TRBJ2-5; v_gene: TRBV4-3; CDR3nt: TGCGCCAGCAGTCAAATGGGCCGGGGGGTAGGGGAGACCCAGTACTTC; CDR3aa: CASSQMGRGVGETQYF
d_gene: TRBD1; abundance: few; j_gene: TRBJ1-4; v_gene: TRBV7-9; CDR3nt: TGTGCCAGCAGCTTATGGACAGGGGGTCGGACTAATGAAAAACTGTTTTTT; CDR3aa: CASSLWTGGRTNEKLFF
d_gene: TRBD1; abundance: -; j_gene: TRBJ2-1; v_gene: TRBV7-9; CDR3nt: TGTTCCAGCAGCTTCAGACAGGGGGCAATCGATGAGCAGTTCTTC; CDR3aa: CSSSFRQGAIDEQFF
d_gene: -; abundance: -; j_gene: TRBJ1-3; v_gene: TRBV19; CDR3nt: TGTGCCAGTGGAGCGGGTCCTTACACCATATATTTT; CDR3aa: CASGAGPYTIYF
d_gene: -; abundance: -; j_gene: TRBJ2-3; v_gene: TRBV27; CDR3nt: TGTGCCGCCAGAGGCCATTCTAGCACAGATACGCAGTATTTT; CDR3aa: CAARGHSSTDTQYF
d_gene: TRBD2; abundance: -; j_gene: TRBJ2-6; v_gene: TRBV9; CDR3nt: TGTGCCAGCAGCGTCGGCGGGAGAGGTCCTGGGGCCAACGTCCTGACTTTC; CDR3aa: CASSVGGRGPGANVLTF
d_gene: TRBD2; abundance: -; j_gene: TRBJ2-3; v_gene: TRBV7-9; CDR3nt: TGTGCCAGCAATCTCGGACTAGCGGGGAGGAGCACAGATACGCAGTATTTT; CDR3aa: CASNLGLAGRSTDTQYF
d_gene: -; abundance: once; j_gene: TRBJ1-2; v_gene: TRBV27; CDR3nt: TGTGCCAGCAGTTTACTGGGAGCCCTAAACTATGGCTACACCTTC; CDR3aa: CASSLLGALNYGYTF
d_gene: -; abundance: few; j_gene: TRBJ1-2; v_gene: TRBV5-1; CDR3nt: TGCGCCAGCAGCTTGGAGGCAGGGATCGGCTACACCTTC; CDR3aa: CASSLEAGIGYTF
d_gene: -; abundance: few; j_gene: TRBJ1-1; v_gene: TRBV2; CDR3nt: TGTGCCAGCAGTGCCCGAAAAGGACACGCGAACACTGAAGCTTTCTTT; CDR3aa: CASSARKGHANTEAFF
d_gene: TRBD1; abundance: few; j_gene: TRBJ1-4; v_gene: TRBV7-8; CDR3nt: TGTGCCAGCAGCACCTTCCGAGGACAGGGGGTGACCTCTAATGAAAAACTGTTTTTT; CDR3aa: CASSTFRGQGVTSNEKLFF
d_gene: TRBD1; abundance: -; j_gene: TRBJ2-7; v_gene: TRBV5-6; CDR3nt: TGTGCCAGCAGCTTGGATAAATTTGACAGGGGGTACGAGCAGTACTTC; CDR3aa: CASSLDKFDRGYEQYF
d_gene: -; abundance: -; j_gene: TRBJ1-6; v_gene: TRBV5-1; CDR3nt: TGCGCCAGCAGCTTAGGAGCAGGGAATTCACCCCTCCACTTT; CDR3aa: CASSLGAGNSPLHF
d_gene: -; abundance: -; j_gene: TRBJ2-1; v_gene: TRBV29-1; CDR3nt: TGCAGCGTTGAAGATGGCAGGGTCGGAGAGCAGTTCTTC; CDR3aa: CSVEDGRVGEQFF
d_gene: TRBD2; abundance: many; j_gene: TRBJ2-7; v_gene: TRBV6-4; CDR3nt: TGTGCCAGGACTAGCGGGAGTTACGAGCAGTACTTC; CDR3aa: CARTSGSYEQYF
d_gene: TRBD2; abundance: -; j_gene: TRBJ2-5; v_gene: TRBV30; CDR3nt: TGTGCCTGGGGTACTAGCGGGTATACCCAGTACTTC; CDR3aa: CAWGTSGYTQYF
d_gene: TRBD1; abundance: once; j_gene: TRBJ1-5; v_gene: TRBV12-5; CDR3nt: TGTGCTAGTGGCCCGGGGACCGGGACAGGGGATTATAGCAATCAGCCCCAGCATTTT; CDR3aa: CASGPGTGTGDYSNQPQHF
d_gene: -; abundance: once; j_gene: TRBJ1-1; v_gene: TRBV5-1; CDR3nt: TGCGCCAGCAGCGAACAGGATCCAAACACTGAAGCTTTCTTT; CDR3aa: CASSEQDPNTEAFF
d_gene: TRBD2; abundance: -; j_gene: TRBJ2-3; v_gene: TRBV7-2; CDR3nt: TGTGCCAGCAGCTTAAGCTCCGGCGGGAGTTGGACAGATACGCAGTATTTT; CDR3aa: CASSLSSGGSWTDTQYF
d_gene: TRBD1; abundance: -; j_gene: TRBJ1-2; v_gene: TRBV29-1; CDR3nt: TGCAGCGTTGGGACAGGAGATGGCTACACCTTC; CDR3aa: CSVGTGDGYTF
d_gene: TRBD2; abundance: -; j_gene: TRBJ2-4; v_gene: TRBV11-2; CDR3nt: TGTGCCAGCAGCCTGGGACTAGCGTACATTCAGTACTTC; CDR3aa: CASSLGLAYIQYF
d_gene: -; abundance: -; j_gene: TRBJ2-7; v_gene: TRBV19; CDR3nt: TGTGCCAGTAGTATCCAACAGTCGACCTACGAGCAGTACTTC; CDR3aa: CASSIQQSTYEQYF
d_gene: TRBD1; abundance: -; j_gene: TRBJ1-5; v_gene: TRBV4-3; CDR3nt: TGCGCCAGCAGCCAAGGCACAGGGGAGGGCAATCAGCCCCAGCATTTT; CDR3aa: CASSQGTGEGNQPQHF
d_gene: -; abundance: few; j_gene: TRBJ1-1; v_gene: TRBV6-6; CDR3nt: TGTGCCAGCAGCCAATGGAACACTGAAGCTTTCTTT; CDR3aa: CASSQWNTEAFF
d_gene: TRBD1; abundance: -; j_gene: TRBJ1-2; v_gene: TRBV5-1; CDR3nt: TGCGCCAGCAGCTTCGACAGGGAGGGCTACACCTTC; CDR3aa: CASSFDREGYTF
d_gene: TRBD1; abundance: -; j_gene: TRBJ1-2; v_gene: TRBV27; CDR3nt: TGTGCCAGTTCGACAGGGGCGGGCTATGGCTACACCTTC; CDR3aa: CASSTGAGYGYTF
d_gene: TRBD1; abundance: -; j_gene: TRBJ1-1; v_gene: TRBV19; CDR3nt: TGTGCCAGTAGTATACGACAGGGGGCGAACACTGAAGCTTTCTTT; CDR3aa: CASSIRQGANTEAFF
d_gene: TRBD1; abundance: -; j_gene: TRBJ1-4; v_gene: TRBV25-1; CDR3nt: TGTGCCAGCAGTGCTTGGACAGGGGCGAGTGAAAAACTGTTTTTT; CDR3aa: CASSAWTGASEKLFF
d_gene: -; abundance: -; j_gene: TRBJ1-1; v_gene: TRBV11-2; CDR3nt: TGTGCCAGCAGGATAGATTCGGGCACTGAAGCTTTCTTT; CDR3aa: CASRIDSGTEAFF
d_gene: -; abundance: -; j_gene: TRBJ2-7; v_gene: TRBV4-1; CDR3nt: TGCGCCAGCAGCCAAGATCCCGCTAAGCAGTACTTC; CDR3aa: CASSQDPAKQYF
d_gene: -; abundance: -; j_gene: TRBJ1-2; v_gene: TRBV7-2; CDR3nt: TGTGCCAGCAGCGTGGGACGGGAGAACTATGGCTACACCTTC; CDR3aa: CASSVGRENYGYTF
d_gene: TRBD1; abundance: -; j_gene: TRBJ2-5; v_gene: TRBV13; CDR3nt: TGTGCCAGCAGCTCGGCGGACAGGGGGCGAGGGGTAGAGACCCAGTACTTC; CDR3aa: CASSSADRGRGVETQYF
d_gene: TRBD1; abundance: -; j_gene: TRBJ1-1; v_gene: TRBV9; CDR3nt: TGTGCCAGCAGCCTTAAGACAGGGGGATTCACTGAAGCTTTCTTT; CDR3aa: CASSLKTGGFTEAFF
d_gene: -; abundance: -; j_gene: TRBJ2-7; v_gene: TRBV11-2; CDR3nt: TGTGCCAGCAGCTTAGAAGGGAGGCAGGGGGCCTACGAGCAGTACTTC; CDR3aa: CASSLEGRQGAYEQYF
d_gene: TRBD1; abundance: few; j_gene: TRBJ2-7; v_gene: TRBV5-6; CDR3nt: TGTGCCAGCAGCACTCCGGGACAGGGGGCGAACGAGCAGTACTTC; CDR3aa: CASSTPGQGANEQYF
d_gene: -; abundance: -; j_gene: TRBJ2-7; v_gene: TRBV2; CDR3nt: TGTTCCAGCAGAGGGGGGGCATACGAGCAGTACTTC; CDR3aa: CSSRGGAYEQYF
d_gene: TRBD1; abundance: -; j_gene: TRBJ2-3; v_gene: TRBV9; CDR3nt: TGTGCCAGCAGCGCCCCCCAGGGGGCATGGACAGATACGCAGTATTTT; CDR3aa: CASSAPQGAWTDTQYF
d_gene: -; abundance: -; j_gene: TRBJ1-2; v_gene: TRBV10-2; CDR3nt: TGCGCCAGCAGTGAGTCGGAGCTAAGTGGCTACACCTTC; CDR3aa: CASSESELSGYTF
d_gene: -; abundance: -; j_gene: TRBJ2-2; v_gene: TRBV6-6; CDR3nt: TGTGCCAGCAGTCCTATAAGAGGGGAGCTGTTTTTT; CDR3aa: CASSPIRGELFF
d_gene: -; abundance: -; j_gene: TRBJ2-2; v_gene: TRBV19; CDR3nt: TGTGCCAGTAGTATTGTGGGAGGTGGCACCGGGGAGCTGTTTTTT; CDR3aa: CASSIVGGGTGELFF